This T cell receptor (beta chain) was identified in a study of blood T cells in healthy people across ages. Regarding the study as a whole: Getting older went along with TCR beta diversity per million T cells dropping roughly linearly. The unsorted PBMCs prevented any conclusive comparison of naive versus antigen-experienced cells.

Total RNA extraction produced at least 6 micrograms (per sample) for the study. CDR1 is SGHVS and CDR2 is FQNEAQ in the germline V gene. The CDR3 covers 14 residues. With 5 bases clipped from V and 3 bases from J, the junction kept 7 bases outside the gene matches. A second roughly 6 to 12 cycle PCR used barcoded and J-beta primers. From each sample, at least 2.5 million paired-end reads containing CDR3 were obtained. TCRdb re-called the 5' RACE reads through MiXCR, storing one row per CDR3 protein. The sample includes approximately 850,000 distinct CDR3 sequences, over 45% of them seen just once. This clonotype has a handful of counts. Its antigen is currently unknown.

Source material: blood. The chain links TRBV7-8 to TRBJ2-7; TRBD1 matches 7 bases. This sequence was found in a man aged 25-40 years in good health. In DNA, the CDR3 is TGTGCCAGCAGCATACGGGACAGCCACTACGAGCAGTACTTC. Translating gives CASSIRDSHYEQYF.